The 19 T cell receptor beta chains given below trace back to one sample, sequenced in a study of cytomegalovirus exposure and HLA in healthy donors. The primer mix had 60 Vbeta and 13 Jbeta primers. The method was immunoSEQ multiplex PCR; TCRdb's version includes in-frame clones alone and lacks a portion of them. The sample yields 60,000 to 90,000 clones, 70% seen once. The sequenced material came from PBMCs. The receptors here all came from a woman aged 50 to 65 in good health and CMV-seropositive.

This clone was recorded a few times. V is TRBV28 and J is TRBJ1-2, with 10 bases that match TRBD1. V lost 3 bases and J lost 5; bases outside the gene matches: 3. This CDR3 comprises 14 residues. Looked up from germline, CDR1 is MDHEN and CDR2 is SYDVKM. The CDR3 region has the DNA TGTGCCAGCAGTTTGCCGGGACAGGGGTATGGCTACACCTTC. This translates into CASSLPGQGYGYTF.

This clone appeared once. This chain uses TRBV5-6 with TRBJ2-7; D is perhaps TRBD2 (6 bases). Germline assignment: CDR1 SGHDT and CDR2 YYEEEE. V was clipped by 4 bases and J by 0 bases, with 17 bases between them. The CDR3 is made up of 16 amino acids. This chain's CDR3 is CASSMAGTPLSYEQYF. DNA for the CDR3: TGTGCCAGCAGCATGGCCGGGACTCCCCTCTCCTACGAGCAGTACTTC. Full variable domain (missing parts from reference TRBV5-6 and TRBJ2-7): DAGVTQSPTHLIKTRGQQVTLRCSPKSGHDTVSWYQQALGQGPQFIFQYYEEEERQRGNFPDRFSGHQFPNYSSELNVNALLLGDSALYLCASSMAGTPLSYEQYFGPGTRLTVT.

The J gene is TRBJ1-1, the V gene TRBV29-1; D unclear. This CDR3 comprises 13 residues. V lost 6 bases to trimming and J lost 5 bases, with 16 bases between them. Germline loops: CDR1 SQVTM, CDR2 ANQGSEA. The CDR3 spells CSVVGGRATEAFF. The CDR3 DNA reads as TGCAGCGTGGTCGGTGGGAGGGCGACTGAAGCTTTCTTT.

The rearrangement links TRBV28 to TRBJ1-4; 7 nucleotides line up with TRBD1. Germline CDR1 is MDHEN and CDR2 is SYDVKM. With 7 bases clipped from V and 2 bases from J, the junction kept 7 bases outside the gene matches. The CDR3 contains 15 residues. The CDR3 spells CASTSAGQTNEKLFF. DNA of the CDR3: TGTGCCAGCACCTCCGCGGGACAGACTAATGAAAAACTGTTTTTT.

The rearrangement links TRBV9 to TRBJ2-3, with D perhaps matching TRBD2 (5 bases). This CDR3 spans 15 amino acids. Per germline, CDR1 SGDLS and CDR2 YYNGEE. V gave up 0 bases and J gave up 0 bases, with 8 bases separating them. CDR3 amino acids: CASSVVRGSTDTQYF. DNA of the CDR3: TGTGCCAGCAGCGTAGTGCGCGGGAGCACAGATACGCAGTATTTT.

In regard to this clone: A read error is likely here: a far larger clone is one base away. The same CDR3 also results from other DNA sequences found in this sample. V usage is TRBV28 and J usage is TRBJ1-2; D possibly corresponds to TRBD1 (6 bases). V was pared by 2 bases and J by 5 bases, with 6 bases between. The germline V gene has CDR1 MDHEN and CDR2 SYDVKM. The CDR3 loop spans 12 amino acids. The DNA of the CDR3 is TGTGCCAGCAGTTTACAGGGGTATGGCTACACCTTC. This translates into CASSLQGYGYTF.

The chain uses TRBV5-6 and TRBJ2-7; D gene ambiguous. Germline V CDR1 and CDR2: SGHDT, YYEEEE. CDR3 length: 11 residues. V was pared by 2 bases and J by 3 bases, with 3 bases between. In DNA, the CDR3 is TGTGCCAGCAGCTTACACTACGAGCAGTACTTC. As protein: CASSLHYEQYF.

V usage is TRBV7-9 and J usage is TRBJ2-3; D is undetermined. The V end lost 3 bases, the J end lost 2 bases, and 3 bases lay between the germline ends. Germline CDR1 and CDR2: SEHNR and FQNEAQ (reference sequence). The length of the CDR3 is 12 residues. CDR3 in amino acids: CASSFYTDTQYF. CDR3 in DNA: TGTGCCAGCAGCTTTTACACAGATACGCAGTATTTT.

Turning to this clone: Compared with germline, one end of the junction differs, possibly owing to a read error. The chain carries TRBV15 and TRBJ2-3; unclear D gene. The germline V gene has CDR1 LNHNV and CDR2 YYDKDF (reference sequence). The CDR3 runs 11 residues. As DNA, the CDR3 is TGTGCCACCAGCAGAGATGGGCGATGGGTTTTT. Encoded protein: CATSRDGRWVF.

The chain uses TRBV28 and TRBJ1-2; 7 positions agree with TRBD1. CDR1 MDHEN and CDR2 SYDVKM come from the germline V gene. There are 10 residues in the CDR3. After removal of 5 bases from V and 13 bases from J, the junction contained 4 bases not matched to a gene. CDR3 in DNA: TGTGCCAGCAGTCTCGACAGGGTCACCTTC. It yields the protein CASSLDRVTF.

The V gene is TRBV7-7, the J gene TRBJ2-7, with D uncertain. The CDR3 length is 15 residues. Germline CDR1 SSHAT, CDR2 FNYEAQ (reference sequence). V was shortened by 6 bases and J by 2 bases, with 17 bases between the two germline ends. Written as DNA, the CDR3 is TGTGCCAGCAGGGAATTCCAGCGCCCCACCTACGAGCAGTACTTC. Encoded protein: CASREFQRPTYEQYF.

V usage is TRBV28 and J usage is TRBJ2-3; TRBD1 might be the D (6 bases). CDR1 is MDHEN and CDR2 is SYDVKM in the germline V gene. This CDR3 has 12 residues. V was clipped by 4 bases and J by 10 bases, with 12 bases between them. Written as DNA, the CDR3 is TGTGCCAGCAGTTGGGGGCCAGGTGCGCAGTATTTT. Its protein product is CASSWGPGAQYF.

The chain is built from TRBV9 and TRBJ2-7; 10 bases map to TRBD2. Trimming took 0 bases from V and 4 from J; bases not matched to a gene: 4. The CDR3 is 15 residues long. CDR1 and CDR2 from the germline V gene are SGDLS and YYNGEE. This chain's CDR3 is CASSVGAGGLYEQYF. Here the CDR3 DNA reads TGTGCCAGCAGCGTAGGAGCGGGAGGGTTGTACGAGCAGTACTTC.

This clone was recorded once. The chain has TRBV10-1 and TRBJ2-7; D remains ambiguous. The CDR3 length is 12 residues. The V gene's germline CDR1 is WNHNN and CDR2 SYGVQD (reference sequence). The ends were cut back, 6 bases at V and 3 bases at J, with 9 bases in the middle. CDR3 in DNA: TGCGCCAGCAGCCTGCGCTTCTACGAGCAGTACTTC. Translating it yields CASSLRFYEQYF.

The chain links TRBV4-3 to TRBJ2-2, with TRBD1 as a possible D gene (6 bases). The germline CDR1 and CDR2 sequences are LGHNA and YSLEER. Trimming cost V 4 bases and J 4 bases, with 13 bases left between them. This CDR3 contains 15 residues. The CDR3 DNA follows: TGCGCCAGCAGCCGTCAGGGGATCGGCACCGGGGAGCTGTTTTTT. Translated: CASSRQGIGTGELFF.

The chain joins TRBV6-6 to TRBJ1-1; the match to TRBD1 covers 7 bases. The CDR3 loop spans 14 amino acids. CDR1 and CDR2 from the germline V gene are MNHNY and SVGAGI (reference sequence). The V and J ends lost 2 bases and 4 bases, in that order; junction bases with no gene match: 4. CDR3 DNA sequence: TGTGCCAGCAGTTACGCCGCAGGGGGCACTGAAGCTTTCTTT. Its translation is CASSYAAGGTEAFF.

The gene calls are TRBV7-3 and TRBJ2-5; 8 bases line up with TRBD2. The CDR3 covers 14 residues. V shed 2 bases and J 3 bases; nucleotides not matched to a gene: 2. Germline V lookup: CDR1 SGHTA, CDR2 FQGTGA. The CDR3 nucleotides are TGTGCCAGCAGCTTATACGGGAGGGAAGAGACCCAGTACTTC. Its protein product is CASSLYGREETQYF.

This rearrangement joins TRBV7-9 to TRBJ2-7, with 7 bases lining up with TRBD1. The CDR3 has 14 amino acids. V lost 1 base and J lost 5; bases outside the gene matches: 5. Germline assignment: CDR1 SEHNR and CDR2 FQNEAQ (reference sequence). In nucleotides, the CDR3 is TGTGCCAGCAGCTTAGGACAGGGCGAGGACGAGCAGTACTTC. Translating it yields CASSLGQGEDEQYF.

The chain uses TRBV27 and TRBJ2-7; 7 bases line up with TRBD1. The CDR3 has 14 residues. CDR1 and CDR2 from the germline V gene are MNHEY and SMNVEV (reference sequence). The ends lost 5 bases at V and 1 base at J; junction bases unmatched: 5. The CDR3 is CASSKPGQSYEQYF. CDR3 in DNA: TGTGCCAGCAGTAAGCCGGGACAGTCCTACGAGCAGTACTTC.